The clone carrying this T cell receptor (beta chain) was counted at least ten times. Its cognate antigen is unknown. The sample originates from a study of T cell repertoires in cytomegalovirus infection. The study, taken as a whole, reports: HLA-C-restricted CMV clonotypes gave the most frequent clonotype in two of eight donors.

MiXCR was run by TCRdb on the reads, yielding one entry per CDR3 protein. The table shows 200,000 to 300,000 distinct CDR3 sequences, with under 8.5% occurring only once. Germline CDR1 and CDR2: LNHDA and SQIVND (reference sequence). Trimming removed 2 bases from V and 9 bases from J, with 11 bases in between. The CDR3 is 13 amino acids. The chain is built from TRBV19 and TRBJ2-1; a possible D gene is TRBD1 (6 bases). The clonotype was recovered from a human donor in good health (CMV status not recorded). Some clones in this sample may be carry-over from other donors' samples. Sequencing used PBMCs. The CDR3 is CASSIRGKVEQFF. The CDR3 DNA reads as TGTGCCAGTAGTATAAGGGGGAAGGTTGAGCAGTTCTTC. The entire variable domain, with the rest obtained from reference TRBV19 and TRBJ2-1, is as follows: DGGITQSPKYLFRKEGQNVTLSCEQNLNHDAMYWYRQDPGQGLRLIYYSQIVNDFQKGDIAEGYSVSREKKESFPLTVTSAQKNPTAFYLCASSIRGKVEQFFGPGTRLTVL.